The rows below give T cell receptor beta chains drawn from one sample of a study of blood T cell repertoires in COVID-19. Assay used: immunoSEQ multiplex PCR; TCRdb lists only in-frame clones, some missing. The sample comprises tens of thousands of clones, about 73% of which are singletons, and around 6% rests with the top ten. Sequenced material: peripheral blood. The source of these receptors is a man in his forties or fifties with active or convalescent COVID-19. Each CDR3 is given without its conserved first and last residue.

V gene	J gene	CDR3 protein
TRBV4-3	TRBJ2-5	ASSREPTGGETQY
TRBV30	TRBJ1-2	GLSDYGYT
TRBV3-1/TRBV3-2	TRBJ2-7	ASSPSGVTYEQY
TRBV6-1	TRBJ2-3	ASSERQATDTQY
TRBV4-1	TRBJ2-1	ASASLAGVGGKQF
TRBV6-6	TRBJ2-7	ASSYPPEGVSYEQY
TRBV7-6	TRBJ2-5	ASSPTGTSSETQY
TRBV9	TRBJ1-6	ASSVATGSPLH
TRBV19	TRBJ1-6	ASTRQPYNSPLH
TRBV7-8	TRBJ1-1	ASSLGANMNTEAF
TRBV11-2	TRBJ2-1	ASSFRLSGQVNEQF
TRBV5-4	TRBJ2-7	ASSLGGSTYEQY
TRBV10-3	TRBJ2-7	AITEKGGPSYEQY
TRBV2	TRBJ2-3	ASSVRGGSDTQY
TRBV6-5	TRBJ2-3	ASSWDSQFSTQY
TRBV6-5	TRBJ2-1	ASSYSPGDEQF
TRBV29-1	TRBJ1-1	SVDRGGGWTEAF
TRBV9	TRBJ1-2	ASSPPGQGTNYGYT
TRBV19	TRBJ2-5	ASSMGTSPETQY
TRBV10-3	TRBJ1-6	AHRQNLDSPLH
TRBV6-4	TRBJ1-5	ASSARASNQPQH
TRBV10-2	TRBJ2-7	ASNQGGVGDEQY
TRBV2	TRBJ1-5	ASSEQIQGNQPQH
TRBV10-3	TRBJ1-4	AISDGQGVREKLF
TRBV5-1	TRBJ2-7	ASSLSGERYEQY
TRBV2	TRBJ2-7	ASLFPPQGAITYEQY
TRBV30	TRBJ2-7	AWAGTAYYEQY
TRBV29-1	TRBJ1-4	SVAGGPKGPEKLF
TRBV5-4	TRBJ1-1	ASSLGQQNTEAF
TRBV5-6	TRBJ2-3	ASSLVSSGGPDTQY
TRBV6-1	TRBJ1-2	ASSEEGDGYT
TRBV6-5	TRBJ2-7	ASSYSSTGSYEQY
TRBV19	TRBJ2-5	ASSLGGGFETQY
TRBV18	TRBJ2-7	ASSPGGGRDEQY
TRBV7-9	TRBJ2-3	ASSSIGRDTQY
TRBV25-1	TRBJ2-7	ASSEYRGTRSYEQY
TRBV6-1	TRBJ1-4	ASSEFEVDKLF
TRBV11-3	TRBJ2-1	ASSLRGGGARNEQF
TRBV11-2	TRBJ2-5	ASSLERSEETQY
TRBV18	TRBJ2-1	ASSPDRVTYNEQF
TRBV2	TRBJ1-1	ASSGQEGTEAF
TRBV3-1/TRBV3-2	TRBJ1-2	ASSPGTGFHVGYGYT
TRBV12-3/TRBV12-4	TRBJ1-5	ASLTGINQPQH
TRBV30	TRBJ2-7	AWARDLYEQY
TRBV27	TRBJ2-1	ASSSYRDSLGTYNEQF
TRBV5-5	TRBJ1-1	ASSSRRAGTNTEAF
TRBV3-1/TRBV3-2	TRBJ2-2	ASSPKASGEGEHRGAV
TRBV6-1	TRBJ1-2	ASSEFWANYGYT
TRBV5-6	TRBJ2-7	ASSLGTLSSYEQY
TRBV9	TRBJ2-3	ASSGRLAGLTDTQY
TRBV27	TRBJ1-6	ASSLFGSSYNSPLH
TRBV10-3	TRBJ1-2	AISDQGYGYT
TRBV5-6	TRBJ1-2	ASSQFRQGPGYGYT
TRBV7-9	TRBJ2-7	ASSSTPGQGGWDEQY
TRBV4-3	TRBJ2-3	ASSQDVEGARTDTQY
TRBV30	TRBJ1-5	AWSVRGINQPQH
TRBV5-8	TRBJ1-5	ASSLEVGLLREPQH
TRBV7-2	TRBJ2-7	ASTPRGSAYEQY
TRBV19	TRBJ1-2	ASSIMGQEYGYT
TRBV5-1	TRBJ2-7	ASSAHAGTGKAEQY